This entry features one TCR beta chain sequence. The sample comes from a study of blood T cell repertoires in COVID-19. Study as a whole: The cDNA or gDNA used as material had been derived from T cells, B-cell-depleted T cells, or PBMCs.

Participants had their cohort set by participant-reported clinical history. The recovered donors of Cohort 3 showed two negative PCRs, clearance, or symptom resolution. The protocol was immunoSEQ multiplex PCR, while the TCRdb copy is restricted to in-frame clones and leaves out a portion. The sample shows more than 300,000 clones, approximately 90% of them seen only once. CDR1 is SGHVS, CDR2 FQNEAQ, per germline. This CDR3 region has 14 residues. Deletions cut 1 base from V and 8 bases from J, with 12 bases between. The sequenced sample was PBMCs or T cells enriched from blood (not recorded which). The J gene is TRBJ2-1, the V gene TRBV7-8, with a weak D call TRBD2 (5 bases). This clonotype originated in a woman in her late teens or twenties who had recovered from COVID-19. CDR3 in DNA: TGTGCCAGCAGCTTAGTAGATCCGGACTATGAGCAGTTCTTC. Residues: CASSLVDPDYEQFF.